The entry that follows covers one TCR beta chain sequence. After removal of 1 base from V and 5 bases from J, the junction contained 4 bases not matched to a gene. The germline V gene has CDR1 SGHTA and CDR2 FQGNSA. The CDR3 is 16 amino acids. The record originates from a study of blood T cells in healthy people across ages. Combining a sample-barcoded 5' primer with a J-beta primer mix, a second PCR ran for about 7 to 11 cycles. Each sample provided no less than 2.5 million CDR3-containing paired-end reads. TCRdb ran MiXCR on the 5' RACE reads and lists one entry per CDR3 protein. Among 790,000 or so distinct CDR3 sequences listed, approximately 60% were seen once.

This clonotype was sampled from a man aged 40-49 years in good health. The chain couples TRBV7-2 to TRBJ2-2; 10 bases are shared with TRBD1. The sample comprised blood. The chain's CDR3 is CASSLVGTGATGELFF. As DNA, the CDR3 is TGTGCCAGCAGCTTAGTTGGGACAGGGGCAACCGGGGAGCTGTTTTTT.